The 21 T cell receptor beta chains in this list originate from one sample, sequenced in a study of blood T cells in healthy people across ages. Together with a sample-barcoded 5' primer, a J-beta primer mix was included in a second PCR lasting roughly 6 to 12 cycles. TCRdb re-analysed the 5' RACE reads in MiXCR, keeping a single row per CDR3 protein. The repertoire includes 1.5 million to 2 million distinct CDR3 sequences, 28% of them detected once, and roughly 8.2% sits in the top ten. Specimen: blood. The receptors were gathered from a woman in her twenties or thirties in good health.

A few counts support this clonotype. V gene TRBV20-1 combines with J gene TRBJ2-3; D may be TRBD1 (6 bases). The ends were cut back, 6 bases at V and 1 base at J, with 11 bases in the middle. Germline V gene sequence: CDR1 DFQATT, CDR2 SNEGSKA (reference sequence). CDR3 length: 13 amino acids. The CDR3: CSAKDSRTDTQYF. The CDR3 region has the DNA TGCAGTGCCAAGGACAGCCGCACAGATACGCAGTATTTT.

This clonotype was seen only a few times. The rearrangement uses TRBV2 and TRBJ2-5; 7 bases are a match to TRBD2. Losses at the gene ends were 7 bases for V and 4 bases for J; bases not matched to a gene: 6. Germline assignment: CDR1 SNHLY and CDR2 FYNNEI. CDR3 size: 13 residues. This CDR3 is CASKGGQSETQYF. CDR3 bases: TGTGCCAGCAAGGGAGGGCAGTCAGAGACCCAGTACTTC.

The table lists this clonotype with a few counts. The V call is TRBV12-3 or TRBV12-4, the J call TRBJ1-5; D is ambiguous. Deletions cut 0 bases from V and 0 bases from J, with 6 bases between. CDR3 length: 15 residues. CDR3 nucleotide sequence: TGTGCCAGCAGTTTAGCGGCGAATAGCAATCAGCCCCAGCATTTT. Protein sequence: CASSLAANSNQPQHF.

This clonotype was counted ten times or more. As DNA, the CDR3 is TGCGCCAGCAGCGAGACAGGGAACTCCTACGAGCAGTACTTC. This codes for CASSETGNSYEQYF. The chain couples TRBV5-1 to TRBJ2-7; 7 positions match TRBD1. This CDR3 contains 14 residues. Per the germline V gene, CDR1 is SGHRS and CDR2 is YFSETQ. V shed 4 bases, J shed 0 bases, and the junction held 4 bases outside the gene matches. The full variable domain, rest sourced from reference TRBV5-1 and TRBJ2-7, is KAGVTQTPRYLIKTRGQQVTLSCSPISGHRSVSWYQQTPGQGLQFLFEYFSETQRNKGNFPGRFSGRQFSNSRSEMNVSTLELGDSALYLCASSETGNSYEQYFGPGTRLTVT.

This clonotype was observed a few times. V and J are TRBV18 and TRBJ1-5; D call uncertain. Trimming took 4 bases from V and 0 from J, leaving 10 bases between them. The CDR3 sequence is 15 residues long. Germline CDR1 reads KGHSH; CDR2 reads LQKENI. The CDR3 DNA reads TGTGCCAGCTCACAGGCGACGGGTAGCAATCAGCCCCAGCATTTT. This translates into CASSQATGSNQPQHF.

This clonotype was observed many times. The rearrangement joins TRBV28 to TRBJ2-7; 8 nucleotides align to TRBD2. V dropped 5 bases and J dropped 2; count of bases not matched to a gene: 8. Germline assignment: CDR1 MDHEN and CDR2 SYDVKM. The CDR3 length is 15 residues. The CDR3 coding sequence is TGTGCCAGCAGTGTCAGCGGGAGTACGACCTACGAGCAGTACTTC. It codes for CASSVSGSTTYEQYF.

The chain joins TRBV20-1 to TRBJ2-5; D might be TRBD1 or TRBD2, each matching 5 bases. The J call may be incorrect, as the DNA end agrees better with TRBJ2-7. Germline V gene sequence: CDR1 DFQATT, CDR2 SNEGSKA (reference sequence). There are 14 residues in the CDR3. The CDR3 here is CSARDGTATCEQYF. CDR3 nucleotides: TGCAGTGCTAGAGATGGGACCGCTACCTGCGAGCAGTACTTC.

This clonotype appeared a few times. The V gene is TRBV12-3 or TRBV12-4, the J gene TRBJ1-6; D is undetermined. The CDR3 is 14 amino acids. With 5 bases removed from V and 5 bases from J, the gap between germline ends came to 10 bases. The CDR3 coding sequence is TGTGCCAGCAGTGATGAACGGGATAATTCACCCCTCCACTTT. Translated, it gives CASSDERDNSPLHF.

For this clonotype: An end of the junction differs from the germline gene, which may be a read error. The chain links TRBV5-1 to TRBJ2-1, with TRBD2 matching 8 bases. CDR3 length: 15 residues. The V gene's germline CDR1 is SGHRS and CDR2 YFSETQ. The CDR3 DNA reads TGCGCCAGCAGCTTAATAGCGGGATCCTCCAATGAGCAGTTCTTC. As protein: CASSLIAGSSNEQFF.

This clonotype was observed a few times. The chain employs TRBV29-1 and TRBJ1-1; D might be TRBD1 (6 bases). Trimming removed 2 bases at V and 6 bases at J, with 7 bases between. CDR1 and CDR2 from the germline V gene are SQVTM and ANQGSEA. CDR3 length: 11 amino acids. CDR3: CSVERTAEAFF. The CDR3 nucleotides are TGCAGCGTTGAAAGGACAGCTGAAGCTTTCTTT.

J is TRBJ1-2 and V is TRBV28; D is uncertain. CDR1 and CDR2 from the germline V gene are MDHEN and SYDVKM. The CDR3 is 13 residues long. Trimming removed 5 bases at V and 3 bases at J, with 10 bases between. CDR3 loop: CASSPELDYGYTF. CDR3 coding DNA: TGTGCCAGCAGTCCAGAGCTCGACTATGGCTACACCTTC.

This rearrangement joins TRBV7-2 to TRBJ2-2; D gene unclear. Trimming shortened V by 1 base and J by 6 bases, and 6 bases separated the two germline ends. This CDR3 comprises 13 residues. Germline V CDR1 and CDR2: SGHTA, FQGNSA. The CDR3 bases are TGTGCCAGCAGCTTAGGGTTTTCCGGGGAGCTGTTTTTT. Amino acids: CASSLGFSGELFF.

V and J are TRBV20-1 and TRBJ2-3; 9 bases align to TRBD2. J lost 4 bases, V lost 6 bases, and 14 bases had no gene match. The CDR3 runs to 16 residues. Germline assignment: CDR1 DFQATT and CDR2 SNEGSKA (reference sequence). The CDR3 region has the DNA TGCAGTGCCCCCCCGGGGCGGGGGGGCCGCGCAGATACGCAGTATTTT. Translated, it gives CSAPPGRGGRADTQYF.

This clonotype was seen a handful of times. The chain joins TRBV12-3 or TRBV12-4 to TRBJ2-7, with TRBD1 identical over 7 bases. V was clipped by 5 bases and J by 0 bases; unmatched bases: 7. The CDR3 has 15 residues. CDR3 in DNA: TGTGCCAGCAGTAAGATTACAGGGGACTCCTACGAGCAGTACTTC. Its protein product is CASSKITGDSYEQYF.

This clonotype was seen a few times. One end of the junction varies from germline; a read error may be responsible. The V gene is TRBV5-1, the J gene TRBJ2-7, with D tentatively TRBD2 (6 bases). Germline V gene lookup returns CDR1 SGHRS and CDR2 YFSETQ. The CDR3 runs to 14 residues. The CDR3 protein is CASSLVEGSYEQYF. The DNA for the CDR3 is TGTGCCAGCAGCTTAGTGGAGGGCTCCTACGAGCAGTACTTC.

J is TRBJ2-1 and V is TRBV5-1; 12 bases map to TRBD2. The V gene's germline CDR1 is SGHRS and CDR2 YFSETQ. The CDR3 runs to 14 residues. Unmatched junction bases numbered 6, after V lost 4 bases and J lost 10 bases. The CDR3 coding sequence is TGCGCCAGCAGCCTCGGACTAGCGGGACAGGAGCAGTTCTTC. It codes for CASSLGLAGQEQFF.

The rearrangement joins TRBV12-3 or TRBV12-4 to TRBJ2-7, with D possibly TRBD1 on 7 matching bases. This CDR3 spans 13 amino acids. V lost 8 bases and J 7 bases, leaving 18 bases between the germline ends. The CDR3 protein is CASGRGGGWEQYF. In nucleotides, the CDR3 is TGTGCCAGCGGCCGCGGAGGGGGCTGGGAGCAGTACTTC.

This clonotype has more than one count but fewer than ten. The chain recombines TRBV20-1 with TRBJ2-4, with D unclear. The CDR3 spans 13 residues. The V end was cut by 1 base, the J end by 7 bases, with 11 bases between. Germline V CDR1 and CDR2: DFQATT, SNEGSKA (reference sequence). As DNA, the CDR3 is TGCAGTGCTAGAGTGGGGATTGCGAACATTCAGTACTTC. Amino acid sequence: CSARVGIANIQYF.

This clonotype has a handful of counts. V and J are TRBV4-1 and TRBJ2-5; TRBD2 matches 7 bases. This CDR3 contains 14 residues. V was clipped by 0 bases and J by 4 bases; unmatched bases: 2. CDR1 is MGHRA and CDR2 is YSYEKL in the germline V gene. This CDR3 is CASSQEAGLETQYF. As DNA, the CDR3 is TGCGCCAGCAGCCAAGAAGCGGGATTAGAGACCCAGTACTTC.

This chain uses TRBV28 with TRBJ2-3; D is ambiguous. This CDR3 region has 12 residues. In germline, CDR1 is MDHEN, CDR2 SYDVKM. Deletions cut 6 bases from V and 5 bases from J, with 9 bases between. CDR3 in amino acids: CASRRLVDTQYF. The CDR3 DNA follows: TGTGCCAGCAGGCGACTTGTAGATACGCAGTATTTT. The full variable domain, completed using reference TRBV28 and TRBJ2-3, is DVKVTQSSRYLVKRTGEKVFLECVQDMDHENMFWYRQDPGLGLRLIYFSYDVKMKEKGDIPEGYSVSREKKERFSLILESASTNQTSMYLCASRRLVDTQYFGPGTRLTVL.

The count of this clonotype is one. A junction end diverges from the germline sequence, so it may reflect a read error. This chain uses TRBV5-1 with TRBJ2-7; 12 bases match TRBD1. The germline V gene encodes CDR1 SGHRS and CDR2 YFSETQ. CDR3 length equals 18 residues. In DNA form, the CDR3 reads TGCGCCGGCAGCGCGGGGACAGGGGGCTTGACAGGCGCCTACGAGCAGTACTTC. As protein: CAGSAGTGGLTGAYEQYF.